This is a list of T cell receptor beta chains from one sample in a study of blood T cells in healthy people across ages. TCRdb called the 5' RACE reads again in MiXCR, with one record for every CDR3 protein. The data contain hundreds of thousands of distinct CDR3 sequences, about 30% of them singletons. Sequenced: blood. The receptor source for this set is a woman older than 75 in good health. Each CDR3 is given with its conserved first and last residue. The D gene is left open where the match is weak. For some rows the clone size is stated as once, few or many, or as a class when expanded; others skip it.

j_call | clone_size | v_call | d_call | cdr3_aa | cdr3_nt
TRBJ1-1 | NA | TRBV19 | NA | CASSITGSSYTEAFF | TGTGCCAGTAGTATTACAGGGAGCTCCTACACTGAAGCTTTCTTT
TRBJ1-1 | NA | TRBV7-6 | NA | CASSLVGVEAFF | TGTGCCAGCAGCTTAGTGGGGGTTGAAGCTTTCTTT
TRBJ1-2 | NA | TRBV9 | NA | CASSVGSRGHGYTF | TGTGCCAGCAGCGTAGGTTCCAGGGGCCATGGCTACACCTTC
TRBJ2-5 | NA | TRBV9 | NA | CASSPALNGKPQETQYF | TGTGCCAGCAGCCCAGCCTTGAACGGGAAACCACAAGAGACCCAGTACTTC
TRBJ1-1 | NA | TRBV30 | NA | CAWSDPRVWNTEAFF | TGTGCCTGGAGTGACCCCAGGGTATGGAACACTGAAGCTTTCTTT
TRBJ1-2 | NA | TRBV28 | NA | CASSLPGGFGYTF | TGTGCCAGCAGTTTACCGGGGGGGTTCGGCTACACCTTC
TRBJ2-3 | NA | TRBV5-1 | TRBD2 | CASSAASGGPSDTQYF | TGCGCCAGCAGCGCCGCTAGCGGGGGCCCGTCAGATACGCAGTATTTT
TRBJ1-5 | NA | TRBV6-1 | NA | CASRGSHNQPRHF | TGTGCCAGCAGGGGATCACATAATCAGCCCCGGCATTTT
TRBJ2-3 | many | TRBV10-3 | TRBD1 | CAISDFGQGLIDTQYF | TGTGCCATCAGTGACTTTGGACAGGGTCTGATAGATACGCAGTATTTT
TRBJ1-4 | few | TRBV20-1 | NA | CSARGGAAGGEKLFF | TGCAGTGCTAGGGGAGGGGCGGCAGGAGGTGAAAAACTGTTTTTT
TRBJ2-7 | once | TRBV14 | NA | CASSQRGAGYSYEQYF | TGTGCCAGCAGCCAAAGAGGGGCGGGTTACTCCTACGAGCAGTACTTC
TRBJ2-7 | many | TRBV7-2 | TRBD2 | CASSLVSSGGHYEQYF | TGTGCCAGCAGCTTAGTATCTAGCGGGGGCCATTACGAGCAGTACTTC
TRBJ2-1 | many | TRBV21-1 | NA | CASSKALWGAPLNEQFF | TGTGCCAGCAGCAAAGCGCTTTGGGGGGCCCCATTAAATGAGCAGTTCTTC
TRBJ1-4 | many | TRBV12-3/TRBV12-4 | NA | CASNVGREKLFF | TGTGCCAGCAACGTGGGCAGGGAAAAACTGTTTTTT
TRBJ1-1 | NA | TRBV10-3 | NA | CAISENRVLTEAFF | TGTGCCATCAGTGAGAACAGGGTGCTAACTGAAGCTTTCTTT
TRBJ2-3 | many | TRBV15 | TRBD1 | CATSIRDRGRTDTQYF | TGTGCCACCAGCATCCGGGACAGGGGCCGCACAGATACGCAGTATTTT
TRBJ1-4 | many | TRBV6-5 | NA | CASTRLGGSGEKLFF | TGTGCCAGCACTCGCCTGGGGGGAAGCGGTGAAAAACTGTTTTTT
TRBJ2-1 | NA | TRBV5-6 | NA | CASSSRAVSHEQFF | TGTGCCAGCAGCTCGCGGGCTGTCTCCCATGAGCAGTTCTTC
TRBJ1-2 | many | TRBV5-1 | NA | CASSLGATANYGYTF | TGCGCCAGCAGCTTGGGGGCCACCGCTAACTATGGCTACACCTTC
TRBJ1-2 | NA | TRBV10-2 | NA | CASSRDDYGYTF | TGCGCCAGCAGTAGGGACGACTATGGCTACACCTTC
TRBJ2-5 | NA | TRBV5-1 | TRBD2 | CASSLGASGDNEQYF | TGCGCCAGCAGCTTGGGGGCTAGCGGGGACAATGAGCAGTACTTC
TRBJ2-7 | NA | TRBV4-1 | TRBD1 | CASSQVRGQGLTYEQYF | TGCGCCAGCAGCCAAGTTCGGGGACAGGGGTTAACCTACGAGCAGTACTTC
TRBJ2-7 | few | TRBV5-5 | NA | CASSSLPSSYEQYF | TGTGCCAGCAGCTCGCTTCCGAGCTCCTACGAGCAGTACTTC
TRBJ2-7 | NA | TRBV20-1 | TRBD1 | CSARVPGTGGWYEQYF | TGCAGTGCTAGAGTGCCAGGGACAGGGGGCTGGTACGAGCAGTACTTC
TRBJ2-3 | many | TRBV7-8 | NA | CASREGGAVDTQYF | TGTGCCAGCAGAGAAGGGGGGGCGGTAGATACGCAGTATTTT
TRBJ1-1 | few | TRBV3-1 | NA | CASSQGGLMGEAFF | TGTGCCAGCAGCCAAGGGGGCCTGATGGGTGAAGCTTTCTTT
TRBJ1-5 | few | TRBV2 | NA | CASSVNRNQPQHF | TGTGCCAGCAGTGTGAACCGCAATCAGCCCCAGCATTTT
TRBJ1-6 | few | TRBV11-2 | NA | CASSFWGSSYNSPPHF | TGTGCCAGCAGCTTTTGGGGGAGCTCCTATAATTCACCCCCCCACTTT
TRBJ1-1 | few | TRBV29-1 | TRBD1 | CSVATGGNTEAFF | TGCAGCGTCGCGACAGGGGGAAACACTGAAGCTTTCTTT
TRBJ2-5 | many | TRBV7-7 | NA | CASSFNGARETQYF | TGTGCTAGCAGCTTTAATGGGGCCAGAGAGACCCAGTACTTC
TRBJ2-3 | few | TRBV30 | NA | CAWSGGGHTQYF | TGTGCCTGGAGTGGGGGTGGACATACGCAGTATTTT
TRBJ1-6 | NA | TRBV4-2 | NA | CASSQDISRSGSPLHF | TGTGCCAGCAGCCAAGATATATCCAGGTCTGGCTCACCCCTCCACTTT
TRBJ2-3 | many | TRBV5-1 | TRBD1 | CASSLRGPDTQYF | TGCGCCAGCAGCTTAAGGGGGCCAGATACGCAGTATTTT
TRBJ2-2 | once | TRBV9 | NA | CASSVAGDTEELFF | TGTGCCAGCAGCGTAGCAGGGGACACCGAGGAGCTGTTTTTT
TRBJ2-6 | NA | TRBV7-2 | NA | CASTTSGTRIHGANVLTF | TGTGCCAGCACCACCTCCGGGACTCGTATTCATGGGGCCAACGTCCTGACTTTC
TRBJ2-3 | many | TRBV6-5 | TRBD2 | CATSRGADTQYF | TGTGCCACCTCCCGGGGGGCAGATACGCAGTATTTT
TRBJ1-4 | many | TRBV3-1 | NA | CASSQVRGEKLFF | TGTGCCAGCAGCCAGGTCAGGGGTGAAAAACTGTTTTTT
TRBJ1-2 | NA | TRBV20-1 | NA | CSASGQHYGYTF | TGCAGTGCCAGTGGACAACACTATGGCTACACCTTC
TRBJ2-2 | NA | TRBV20-1 | NA | CSASLTGRPGERFF | TGCAGTGCTAGTCTGACAGGCCGGCCCGGGGAGCGGTTTTTT
TRBJ1-1 | NA | TRBV7-8 | NA | CASSLAFAGTEAFF | TGTGCCAGCAGCTTAGCTTTCGCGGGCACTGAAGCTTTCTTT
TRBJ2-3 | NA | TRBV12-3/TRBV12-4 | TRBD2 | CASRNGLAGVTDTQYF | TGTGCCAGCAGGAACGGACTAGCGGGAGTCACAGATACGCAGTATTTT
TRBJ2-2 | NA | TRBV7-8 | NA | CASSTGPLPNTGELFF | TGTGCCAGCAGCACGGGACCTCTTCCCAACACCGGGGAGCTGTTTTTT
TRBJ2-3 | NA | TRBV12-3/TRBV12-4 | NA | CASSLGVRTDTQYF | TGTGCCAGCAGTCTAGGGGTTCGCACAGATACGCAGTATTTT
TRBJ2-7 | NA | TRBV6-5 | TRBD2 | CASKSLAGGYYEQYF | TGTGCCAGCAAAAGTCTAGCGGGGGGTTACTACGAGCAGTACTTC
TRBJ1-6 | few | TRBV5-6 | NA | CASRMWSYNSPLHF | TGTGCCAGCAGGATGTGGTCCTATAATTCACCCCTCCACTTT
TRBJ1-3 | few | TRBV29-1 | NA | CSFRGGNTIYF | TGCAGCTTTAGAGGAGGAAACACCATATATTTT
TRBJ1-4 | few | TRBV11-1 | NA | CASSPGARREKLFF | TGTGCCAGCAGCCCCGGGGCACGTCGCGAAAAACTGTTTTTT
TRBJ2-7 | NA | TRBV10-3 | TRBD1 | CAISESRDRYEQYF | TGTGCCATCAGTGAGTCGAGGGACAGGTACGAGCAGTACTTC
TRBJ1-2 | NA | TRBV7-2 | NA | CASSPSAGAGYTF | TGTGCCAGCAGCCCTTCCGCAGGGGCGGGCTACACCTTC
TRBJ1-6 | NA | TRBV15 | TRBD1 | CATSRERTGEGSPLHF | TGTGCCACCAGCAGAGAAAGGACAGGGGAAGGATCACCCCTCCACTTT